This TCR beta chain was retrieved from a study of vaccination and CD4 T cells after COVID-19. Study in general: Either a CEFX pool, an HIV-1 Nef pool, or no peptide was added to control cultures. Study-level points and caveats: Researchers report that a median about 86% of reactive clones in convalescent patients surfaced only post-vaccination. Convalescent patients had 304 of 307 vaccine-specific clones showing spike mono-reactivity.

Cultured CD4+ T cell DNA underwent sequencing with the Oncomine TCR Beta short-read assay. Using its own MiXCR run on the PCR reads, TCRdb lists one record per CDR3 protein. The repertoire holds about 20,000 distinct CDR3 sequences, with 60% to 75% as singletons. Noted treatment: approximately nine-day PBMC culture with coronavirus spike peptide pools or control peptides (ViraFEST assay). The CDR3 contains 18 residues. Trimming removed 4 bases from V and 1 base from J; junction bases left unmatched: 12. Germline V gives CDR1 MNHEY, CDR2 SVGEGT. The count of this clonotype is one. The antigen is unknown.

The chain joins TRBV6-2 or TRBV6-3 to TRBJ1-1; 10 bases align to TRBD1. The sequence was obtained from a human donor who had recovered from COVID-19. Sequences were obtained from CD4+ T cells from blood, cultured in vitro. CDR3 sequence reads: CASSSLTGGLIRNTEAFF. The CDR3 DNA sequence: TGTGCCAGCAGTTCCCTGACAGGGGGCTTAATCCGGAACACTGAAGCTTTCTTT.